What follows describes a single TCR beta chain. Its antigen specificity is not known. Base qualities are not recorded, but no much larger clone differs from it by a single base. The data derive from a study of response to subunit inactivated influenza vaccine (dated by TCRdb to the late 2010s). For context, the study as a whole: The study used deep quantitative T cell receptor repertoire profiling to track responses to a trivalent subunit inactivated influenza vaccine. What the study reported, not specific to this receptor: The authors suggested that each seasonal influenza vaccination may recruit only a limited number of new T cells.

The germline V and J ends show losses of 0 bases and 2 bases respectively, and no gene match explains 7 bases of the junction. Reading from cysteine to phenylalanine, the CDR3 counts 17 amino acids. Solely the CDR3 DNA is kept, with 51 bases framed from the first base. The germline V gene provides CDR1 WSHSY and CDR2 SAAADI. The library was built by means of RT-PCR. The reads were generated on an Illumina HiSeq 2500. TCRdb passed the public sequencing reads through fastp at Q25 and MiXCR, retaining productive beta sequences. Rows are combined by CDR3 protein, so each entry shows the most common genes and DNA. The sample contains more than 600,000 distinct CDR3 sequences, about 18% of them found a single time. The ten most abundant clones make up around 9.9% of the sample.

This clonotype was sampled from a man in his fifties or sixties who received an inactivated influenza vaccine. Donor details come from another sample of the same person, matched by shared clones. This specimen was PBMCs from blood, taken 5 to 6 days after vaccination. The chain employs TRBV10-2 and TRBJ2-5; 9 central bases correspond to TRBD2. The CDR3 region reads CASSESGLARYQETQYF. The sequenced DNA: TGCGCCAGCAGTGAGTCCGGACTAGCGCGGTATCAAGAGACCCAGTACTTC.